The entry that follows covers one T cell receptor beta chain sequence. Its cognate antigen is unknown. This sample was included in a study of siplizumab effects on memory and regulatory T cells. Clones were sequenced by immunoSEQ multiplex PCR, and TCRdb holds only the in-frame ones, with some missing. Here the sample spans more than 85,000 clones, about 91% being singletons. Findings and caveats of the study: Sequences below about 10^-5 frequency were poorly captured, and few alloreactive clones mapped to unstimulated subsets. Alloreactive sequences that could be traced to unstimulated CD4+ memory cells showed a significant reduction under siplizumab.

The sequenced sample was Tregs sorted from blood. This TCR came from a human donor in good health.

CDR3 DNA: TGTGCCAGCAGCTTAAGGGGGATGAACACTGAAGCTTTCTTT. It is translated as CASSLRGMNTEAFF. The chain has TRBV7-8 and TRBJ1-1; the D gene is possibly TRBD1 (6 bases). The CDR3 loop spans 14 amino acids. Trimming pared 2 bases from V and 0 bases from J, leaving 7 bases between. CDR1 is SGHVS and CDR2 is FQNEAQ in the germline V gene.